Shown below are 2 T cell receptor beta chains from a single sample sequenced in a study of T cell responses to AZD1222 COVID-19 vaccine (dated by TCRdb to the early 2020s). This specimen's time point label, per the study, means: about 28 days (+/-7) after the second vaccine dose. The library was prepared using the immunoSEQ multiplex PCR assay. Imported from immuneACCESS, the table was reduced by TCRdb to in-frame sequences with V and J called. These copies leave out some clones; in studies compared against another copy, an unresolved V gene accounts for under half, and the cause of the remainder is not known. This sample is represented by approximately 120,000 clones; 80% to 90% of them were singletons. The ten largest clones add up to approximately 9.4% of the sample. Sequencing used peripheral blood, obtained 28 days after the second AZD1222 dose. The source is an adult who received the AZD1222 COVID-19 vaccine.

The CDR3 sequence: CASSPHLSSGNTIYF. As DNA, the CDR3 is TGTGCCAGCAGCCCCCATTTAAGCTCTGGAAACACCATATATTTT. The V call is TRBV7-6, the J call TRBJ1-3; D remains unclear. This CDR3 is 15 amino acids long. Germline-derived CDR1 and CDR2 are SGHVS and FNYEAQ. Trimming took 5 bases from V and 0 from J, leaving 11 bases between them.

The V gene is TRBV4-3, the J gene TRBJ1-1, with 7 bases aligning to TRBD1. The J segment lost 9 bases and the V segment lost 0 bases, leaving 10 bases of the junction unmatched. This CDR3 contains 15 residues. Germline V gene data show CDR1 as LGHNA and CDR2 as YSLEER. CDR3 protein: CASSQDIDRVSQAFF. The DNA for the CDR3 is TGCGCCAGCAGCCAAGATATAGACAGGGTCTCGCAAGCTTTCTTT.